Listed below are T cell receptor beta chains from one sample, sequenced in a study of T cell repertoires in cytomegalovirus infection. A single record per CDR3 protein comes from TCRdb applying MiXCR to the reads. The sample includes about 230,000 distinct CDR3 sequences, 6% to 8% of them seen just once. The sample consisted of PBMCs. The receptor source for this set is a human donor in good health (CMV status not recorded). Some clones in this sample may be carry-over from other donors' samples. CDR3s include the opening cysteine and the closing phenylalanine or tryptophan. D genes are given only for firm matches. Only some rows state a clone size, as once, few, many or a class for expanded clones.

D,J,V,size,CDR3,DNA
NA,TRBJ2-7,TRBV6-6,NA,CASVPDSPNHYEQYF,TGTGCCAGTGTGCCAGACTCCCCGAACCACTACGAGCAGTACTTC
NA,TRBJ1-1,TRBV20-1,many,CSARGVAEAFF,TGCAGTGCCCGGGGCGTTGCTGAAGCTTTCTTT
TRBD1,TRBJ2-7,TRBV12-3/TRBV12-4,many,CASSPTGGWYEQYF,TGTGCCAGCAGCCCGACAGGGGGCTGGTACGAGCAGTACTTC
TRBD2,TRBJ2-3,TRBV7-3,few,CASSYKGLAGGPDTQYF,TGTGCCAGCAGCTACAAAGGACTAGCGGGGGGCCCAGATACGCAGTATTTT
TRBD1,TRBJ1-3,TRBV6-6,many,CASSSGTAGGNTIYF,TGTGCCAGCAGTTCCGGGACAGCGGGTGGAAACACCATATATTTT
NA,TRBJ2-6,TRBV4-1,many,CASSQGDRGVSGANVLTF,TGCGCCAGCAGCCAAGGCGACAGAGGGGTAAGTGGGGCCAACGTCCTGACTTTC
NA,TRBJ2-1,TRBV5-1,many,CASSLGGVEDNEQFF,TGCGCCAGCAGCCTCGGGGGAGTGGAGGACAATGAGCAGTTCTTC
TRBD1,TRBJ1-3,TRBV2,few,CASRQGSGNTIYF,TGTGCCAGCCGACAGGGGTCTGGAAACACCATATATTTT
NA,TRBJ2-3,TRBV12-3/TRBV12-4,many,CASSFRSDTQYF,TGTGCCAGCAGTTTTAGGTCAGATACGCAGTATTTT
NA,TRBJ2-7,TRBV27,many,CASIKGRASYEQYF,TGTGCCAGCATCAAGGGCAGGGCTTCCTACGAGCAGTACTTC
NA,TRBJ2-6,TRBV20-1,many,CSARISGANVLTF,TGCAGTGCCCGGATCTCTGGGGCCAACGTCCTGACTTTC
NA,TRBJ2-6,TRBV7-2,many,CASSIDSSGANVLTF,TGTGCCAGCAGCATCGACAGCTCTGGGGCCAACGTCCTGACTTTC
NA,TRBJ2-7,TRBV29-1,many,CSVGPGQSYEQYF,TGCAGCGTTGGCCCTGGGCAGTCCTACGAGCAGTACTTC
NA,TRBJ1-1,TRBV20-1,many,CSAFGITEAFF,TGCAGTGCTTTCGGGATAACTGAAGCTTTCTTT
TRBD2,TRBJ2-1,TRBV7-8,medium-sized,CASSSLAGTSGGRLNNEQFF,TGTGCCAGCAGCTCCCTGGCGGGGACTAGCGGGGGCAGGCTCAACAATGAGCAGTTCTTC
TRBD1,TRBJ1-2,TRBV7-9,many,CASSSTGVTYGYTF,TGTGCCAGCAGCTCGACAGGGGTTACCTATGGCTACACCTTC
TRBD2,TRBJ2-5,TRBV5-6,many,CASSRRGGGRETQYF,TGTGCCAGCAGCCGTCGGGGGGGGGGCCGAGAGACCCAGTACTTC
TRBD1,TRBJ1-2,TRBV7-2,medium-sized,CASSSFGEGQGGQAGYTF,TGTGCCAGCAGCTCCTTCGGGGAGGGACAGGGGGGTCAAGCAGGCTACACCTTC
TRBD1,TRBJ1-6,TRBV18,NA,CASSPGDRGPGNSPLHF,TGTGCCAGCTCACCAGGGGACAGGGGGCCTGGTAATTCACCCCTCCACTTT
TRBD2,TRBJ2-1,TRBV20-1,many,CSARLSGGASYNEQFF,TGCAGTGCTAGACTTAGCGGGGGGGCGTCCTACAATGAGCAGTTCTTC
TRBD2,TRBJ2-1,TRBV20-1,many,CSARPVASGAKPYNEQFF,TGCAGTGCTAGGCCGGTCGCTAGCGGGGCGAAGCCTTACAATGAGCAGTTCTTC
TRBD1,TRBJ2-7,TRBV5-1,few,CASRPGQGREQYF,TGCGCCAGCAGACCTGGACAGGGTCGTGAGCAGTACTTC
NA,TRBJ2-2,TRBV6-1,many,CASSSKGVILPVGELFF,TGTGCCAGCAGCTCAAAAGGGGTCATCCTCCCGGTCGGGGAGCTGTTTTTT
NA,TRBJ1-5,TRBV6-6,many,CASRGEGQPQHF,TGTGCCAGCAGGGGGGAGGGTCAGCCCCAGCATTTT
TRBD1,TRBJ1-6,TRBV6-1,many,CASTSVGQGAPPLHF,TGTGCCAGCACCTCTGTCGGGCAGGGGGCGCCCCCCCTCCACTTT
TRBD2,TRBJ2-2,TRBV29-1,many,CSVEWETRGGKPGELFF,TGCAGCGTTGAATGGGAGACCCGGGGGGGCAAGCCCGGGGAGCTGTTTTTT
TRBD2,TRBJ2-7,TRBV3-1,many,CASSQGTSGSYEQYF,TGTGCCAGCAGCCAAGGGACTAGCGGCTCCTACGAGCAGTACTTC
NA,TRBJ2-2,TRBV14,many,CASSQETLAIGELFF,TGTGCCAGCAGCCAAGAGACACTAGCAATCGGGGAGCTGTTTTTT
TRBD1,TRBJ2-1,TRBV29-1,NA,CSVGGQGGSRSYNEQFF,TGCAGCGTTGGGGGACAGGGGGGATCCCGCTCCTACAATGAGCAGTTCTTC
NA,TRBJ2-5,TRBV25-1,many,CASSEGGRWETQYF,TGTGCCAGCAGTGAGGGAGGCAGGTGGGAGACCCAGTACTTC
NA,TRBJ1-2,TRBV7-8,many,CASSLGNPGSRSYGYTF,TGTGCCAGCAGCTTAGGAAACCCGGGATCCCGGTCCTATGGCTACACCTTC
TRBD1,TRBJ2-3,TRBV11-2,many,CASSPWTGRDTQYF,TGTGCCAGCAGCCCATGGACAGGGAGGGATACGCAGTATTTT
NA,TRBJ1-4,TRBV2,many,CASGSQGFDEKLFF,TGTGCCAGTGGATCGCAGGGTTTTGATGAAAAACTGTTTTTT
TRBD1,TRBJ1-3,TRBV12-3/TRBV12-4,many,CASRDSGGTGNTIYF,TGTGCCAGCAGGGACTCAGGGGGCACCGGAAACACCATATATTTT
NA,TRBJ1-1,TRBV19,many,CASRKQNTEAFF,TGTGCCAGTAGGAAACAGAACACTGAAGCTTTCTTT
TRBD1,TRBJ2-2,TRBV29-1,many,CSVQQGAAGELFF,TGCAGCGTACAACAGGGGGCAGCCGGGGAGCTGTTTTTT
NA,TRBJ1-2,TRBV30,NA,CAWTPSVRGYTF,TGTGCCTGGACGCCCTCCGTTCGGGGCTACACCTTC
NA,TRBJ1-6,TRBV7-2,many,CASSLAGENSPLHF,TGTGCCAGCAGCTTAGCGGGGGAGAATTCACCCCTCCACTTT
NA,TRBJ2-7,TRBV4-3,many,CASSQKRQYYEQYF,TGCGCCAGCAGCCAGAAAAGGCAGTACTACGAGCAGTACTTC
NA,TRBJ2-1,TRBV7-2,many,CASSLRLRNNEQFF,TGTGCCAGCAGCTTAAGGCTCAGGAACAATGAGCAGTTCTTC
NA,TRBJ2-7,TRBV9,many,CASSVEGGRFEQYF,TGTGCCAGCAGCGTAGAAGGGGGTAGGTTCGAGCAGTACTTC
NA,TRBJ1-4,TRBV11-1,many,CASSYRDVSNEKLFF,TGTGCCAGCAGTTACCGGGACGTCTCTAATGAAAAACTGTTTTTT
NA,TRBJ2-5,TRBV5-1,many,CASSPGPDQETQYF,TGCGCCAGCAGCCCCGGACCTGATCAAGAGACCCAGTACTTC
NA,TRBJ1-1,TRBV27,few,CASSWDARNTEAFF,TGTGCCAGCAGCTGGGACGCGAGGAACACTGAAGCTTTCTTT
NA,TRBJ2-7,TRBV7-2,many,CASSFQGGESYEQYF,TGTGCCAGCAGCTTCCAGGGTGGTGAGTCCTACGAGCAGTACTTC
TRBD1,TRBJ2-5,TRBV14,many,CASSPGDRGFQETQYF,TGTGCCAGCAGCCCCGGGGACAGGGGCTTCCAAGAGACCCAGTACTTC
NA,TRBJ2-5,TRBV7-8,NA,CASRSRGLETQYF,TGTGCCAGCAGGTCTCGGGGGCTGGAGACCCAGTACTTC
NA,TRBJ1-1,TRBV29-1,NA,CSAEARGDTEAFF,TGCAGCGCCGAGGCCAGGGGTGACACTGAAGCTTTCTTT
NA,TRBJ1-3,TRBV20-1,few,CSALTWGNTIYF,TGCAGTGCCTTAACTTGGGGAAACACCATATATTTT
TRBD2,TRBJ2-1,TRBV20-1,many,CSARGIAGAYNEQFF,TGCAGTGCTAGGGGAATAGCGGGAGCCTACAATGAGCAGTTCTTC
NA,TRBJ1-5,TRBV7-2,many,CASSLLIGDSNQPQHF,TGTGCCAGCAGCTTACTGATCGGTGATAGCAATCAGCCCCAGCATTTT
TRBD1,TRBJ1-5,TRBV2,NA,CASSAPTGTGGVSQHF,TGTGCCAGCAGTGCCCCGACCGGGACAGGGGGCGTAAGCCAGCATTTT
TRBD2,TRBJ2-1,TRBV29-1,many,CSGRGSSGGGIEQFF,TGCAGCGGGAGGGGGTCTAGCGGGGGGGGCATTGAGCAGTTCTTC
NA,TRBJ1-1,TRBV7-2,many,CASSLMVAFF,TGTGCCAGCAGCTTAATGGTGGCTTTCTTT